This TCR beta chain was recovered during a study of regulatory T cells in long-lasting Graves disease. The time point denotes: persistent/refractory GD, antithyroid drugs over 5 years with positive TRAb. PBMC RNA was the source of the TCR library. By American Thyroid Association guidelines, Graves' disease was diagnosed in the cohort. Patient provenance is recorded as an endocrinology department in Xi'an, China. This clonotype was seen repeatedly, ten times or more. Arm-PCR with iRepertoire HTBI primers amplified the CDR3 regions for these TCR beta libraries. TCRdb processed the multiplex PCR reads anew with MiXCR; each CDR3 protein has one entry. Among over 300,000 distinct CDR3 sequences listed, about 20% were seen once. The CDR3 spans 15 residues. The V gene lost 0 bases and the J gene lost 2 bases, with 10 bases spanning the gap. Germline values: CDR1 LGHDT, CDR2 YNNKEL (reference sequence).

The sequence derives from a female donor with Graves disease. The rearrangement uses TRBV3-1 and TRBJ1-2; D ambiguous. The source was peripheral blood mononuclear cells (PBMCs), collected when the disease was refractory, from a patient treated with antithyroid drugs. The CDR3 DNA reads TGTGCCAGCAGCCAAGAGATTGGGCAGAACTATGGCTACACCTTC. Translating gives CASSQEIGQNYGYTF.